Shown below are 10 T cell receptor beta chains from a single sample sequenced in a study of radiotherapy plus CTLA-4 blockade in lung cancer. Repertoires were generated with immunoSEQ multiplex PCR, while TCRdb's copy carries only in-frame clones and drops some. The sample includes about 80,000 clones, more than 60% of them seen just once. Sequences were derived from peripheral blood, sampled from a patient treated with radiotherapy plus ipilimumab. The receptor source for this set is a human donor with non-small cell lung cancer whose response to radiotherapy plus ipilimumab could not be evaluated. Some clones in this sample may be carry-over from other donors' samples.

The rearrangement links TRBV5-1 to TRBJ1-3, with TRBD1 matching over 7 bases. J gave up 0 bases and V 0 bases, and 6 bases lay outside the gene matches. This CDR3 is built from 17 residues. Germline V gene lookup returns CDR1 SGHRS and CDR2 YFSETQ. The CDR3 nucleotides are TGCGCCAGCAGCTTGGGGACAGGCCCGTACTCTGGAAACACCATATATTTT. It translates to CASSLGTGPYSGNTIYF.

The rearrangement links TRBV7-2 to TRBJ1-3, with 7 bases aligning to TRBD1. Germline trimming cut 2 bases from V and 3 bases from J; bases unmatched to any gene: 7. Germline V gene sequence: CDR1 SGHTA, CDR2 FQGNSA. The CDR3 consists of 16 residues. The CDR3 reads CASSLYQGVDGNTIYF. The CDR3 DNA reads TGTGCCAGCAGCTTATACCAGGGGGTAGATGGAAACACCATATATTTT. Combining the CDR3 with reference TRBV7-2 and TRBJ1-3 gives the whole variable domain GAGVSQSPSNKVTEKGKDVELRCDPISGHTALYWYRQSLGQGLEFLIYFQGNSAPDKSGLPSDRFSAERTGGSVSTLTIQRTQQEDSAVYLCASSLYQGVDGNTIYFGEGSWLTVV.

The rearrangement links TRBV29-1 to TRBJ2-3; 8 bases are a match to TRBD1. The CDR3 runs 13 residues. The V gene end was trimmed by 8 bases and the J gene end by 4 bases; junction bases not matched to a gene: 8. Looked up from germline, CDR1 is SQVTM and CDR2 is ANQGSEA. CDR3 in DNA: TGCAGCACAGGGGGACAGGCCTCAGATACGCAGTATTTT. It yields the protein CSTGGQASDTQYF.

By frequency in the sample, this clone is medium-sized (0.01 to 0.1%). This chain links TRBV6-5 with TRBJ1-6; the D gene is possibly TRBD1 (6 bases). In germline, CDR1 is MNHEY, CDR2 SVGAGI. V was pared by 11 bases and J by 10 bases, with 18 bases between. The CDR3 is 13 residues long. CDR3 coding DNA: TGTGCCTCCCGTTCAGGGGCAGGATCACCCCTCCACTTT. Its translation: CASRSGAGSPLHF.

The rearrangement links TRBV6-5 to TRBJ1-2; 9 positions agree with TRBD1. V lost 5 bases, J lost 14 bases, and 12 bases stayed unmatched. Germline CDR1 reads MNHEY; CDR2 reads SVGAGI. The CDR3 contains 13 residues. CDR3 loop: CASSAPGTGLGTF. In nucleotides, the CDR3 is TGTGCCAGCAGTGCTCCCGGGACAGGGCTGGGAACCTTC.

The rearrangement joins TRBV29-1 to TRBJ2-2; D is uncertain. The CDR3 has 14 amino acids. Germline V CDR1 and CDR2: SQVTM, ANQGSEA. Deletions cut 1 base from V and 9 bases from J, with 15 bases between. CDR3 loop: CSVEGFTTARELFF. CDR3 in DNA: TGCAGCGTTGAAGGGTTTACAACAGCCCGGGAGCTGTTTTTT.

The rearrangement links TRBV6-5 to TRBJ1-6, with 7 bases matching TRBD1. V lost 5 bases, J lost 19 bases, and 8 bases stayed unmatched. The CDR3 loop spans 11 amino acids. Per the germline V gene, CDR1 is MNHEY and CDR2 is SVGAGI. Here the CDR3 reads CASSAGTAAHF. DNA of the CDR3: TGTGCCAGCAGTGCCGGGACAGCCGCTCACTTT.

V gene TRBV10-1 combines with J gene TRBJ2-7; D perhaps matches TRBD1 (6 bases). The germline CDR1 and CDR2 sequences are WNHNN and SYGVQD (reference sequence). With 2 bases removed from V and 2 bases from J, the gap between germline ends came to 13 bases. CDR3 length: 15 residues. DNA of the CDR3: TGCGCCAGCAGTGAGACGACAGGCAGCCCCTACGAGCAGTACTTC. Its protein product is CASSETTGSPYEQYF.

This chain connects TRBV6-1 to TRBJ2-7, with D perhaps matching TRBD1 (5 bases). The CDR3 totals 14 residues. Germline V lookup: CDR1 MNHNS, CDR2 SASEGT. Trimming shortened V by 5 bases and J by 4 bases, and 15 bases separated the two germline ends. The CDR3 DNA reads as TGTGCCAGCAGTTCAGGGTCCCTAGGGTACGAGCAGTACTTC. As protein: CASSSGSLGYEQYF.

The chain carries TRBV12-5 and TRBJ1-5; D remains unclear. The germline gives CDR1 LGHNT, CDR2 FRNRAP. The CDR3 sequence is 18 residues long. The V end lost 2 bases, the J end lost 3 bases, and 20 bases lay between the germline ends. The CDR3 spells CASGLSYPRTRDNQPQHF. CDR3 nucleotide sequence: TGTGCTAGTGGTTTGTCATACCCCCGGACGAGGGACAATCAGCCCCAGCATTTT.